This T cell receptor (beta chain) was recorded in a study of type 1 regulatory T cells. Study in general: This in vitro CD4 product, T-allo10, is enriched for Tr1 cells and alloantigen-specific.

This clonotype appeared many times. Germline loops: CDR1 SGHVS, CDR2 FQNEAQ. The CDR3 runs to 16 residues. V lost 3 bases and J lost 5; bases outside the gene matches: 9. One entry per CDR3 protein results from TCRdb running MiXCR on the reads. The sample shows about 20,000 distinct CDR3 sequences, roughly 10% of them seen only once. The sequencing sample was made of CD4+ T cells, either the whole sample or a sorted fraction (not recorded which). The chain combines TRBV7-8 with TRBJ2-3, with 9 positions matching TRBD1. This clonotype originated in a human donor in good health. The CDR3 protein is CASSFRVQGAKDTQYF. CDR3 nucleotide sequence: TGTGCCAGCAGCTTTAGGGTACAGGGGGCAAAAGATACGCAGTATTTT.